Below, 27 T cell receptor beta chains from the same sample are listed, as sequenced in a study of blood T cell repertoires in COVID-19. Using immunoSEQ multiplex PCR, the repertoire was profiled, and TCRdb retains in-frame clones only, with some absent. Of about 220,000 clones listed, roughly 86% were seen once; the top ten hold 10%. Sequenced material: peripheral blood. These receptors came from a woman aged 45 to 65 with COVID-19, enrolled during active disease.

CDR3 sequence: CASSSSSEQYF. The CDR3 DNA follows: TGTGCCAGCAGTTCGTCCAGCGAGCAGTACTTC. The chain carries TRBV12-3 or TRBV12-4 and TRBJ2-7; unclear D gene. V was clipped by 4 bases and J by 6 bases, with 7 bases between them. This CDR3 contains 11 residues.

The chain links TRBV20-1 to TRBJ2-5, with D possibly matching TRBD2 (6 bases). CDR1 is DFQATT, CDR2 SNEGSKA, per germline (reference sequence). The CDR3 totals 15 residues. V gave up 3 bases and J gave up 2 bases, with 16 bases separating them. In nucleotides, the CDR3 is TGCAGTGCTAGTAGGGTCCGAGGAGGGCAAGAGACCCAGTACTTC. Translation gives CSASRVRGGQETQYF.

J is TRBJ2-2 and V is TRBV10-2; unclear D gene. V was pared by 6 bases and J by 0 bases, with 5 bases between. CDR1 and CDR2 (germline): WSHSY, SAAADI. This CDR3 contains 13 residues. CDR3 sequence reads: CASRLANTGELFF. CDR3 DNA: TGCGCCAGCAGACTCGCGAACACCGGGGAGCTGTTTTTT.

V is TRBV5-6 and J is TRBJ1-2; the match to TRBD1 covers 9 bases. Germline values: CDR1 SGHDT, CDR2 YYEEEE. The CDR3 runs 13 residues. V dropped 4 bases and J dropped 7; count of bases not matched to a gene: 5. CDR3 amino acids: CASSPTGGGGYTF. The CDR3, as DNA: TGTGCCAGCAGCCCCACAGGGGGCGGTGGCTACACCTTC.

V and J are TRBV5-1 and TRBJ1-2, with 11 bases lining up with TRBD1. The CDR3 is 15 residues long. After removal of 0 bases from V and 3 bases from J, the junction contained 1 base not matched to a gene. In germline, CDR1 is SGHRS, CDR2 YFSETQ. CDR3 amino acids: CASSLEGQGDYGYTF. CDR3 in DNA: TGCGCCAGCAGCTTGGAGGGACAGGGGGACTATGGCTACACCTTC.

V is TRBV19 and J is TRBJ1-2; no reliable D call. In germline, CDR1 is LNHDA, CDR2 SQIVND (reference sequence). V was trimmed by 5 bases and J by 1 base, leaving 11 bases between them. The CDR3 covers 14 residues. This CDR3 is CASSPTADNYGYTF. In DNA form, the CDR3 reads TGTGCCAGTAGTCCCACAGCGGATAACTATGGCTACACCTTC.

The CDR3 DNA is TGTGCCAGCAGTACAAATTTGTACGAGCAGTACGTC. This codes for CASSTNLYEQYV. The rearrangement joins TRBV2 to TRBJ2-7; D is ambiguous. The CDR3 extends over 12 amino acids. Trimming took 5 bases from V and 4 from J, leaving 9 bases between them. Germline V lookup: CDR1 SNHLY, CDR2 FYNNEI.

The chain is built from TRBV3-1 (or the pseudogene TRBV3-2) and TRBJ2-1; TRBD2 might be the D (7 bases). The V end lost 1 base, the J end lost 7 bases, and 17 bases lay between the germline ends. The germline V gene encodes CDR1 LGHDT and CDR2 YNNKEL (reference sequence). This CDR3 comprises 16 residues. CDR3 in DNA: TGTGCCAGCAGCCAAGGAGTCGGCGGGGGCGGGAATGAGCAGTTCTTC. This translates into CASSQGVGGGGNEQFF.

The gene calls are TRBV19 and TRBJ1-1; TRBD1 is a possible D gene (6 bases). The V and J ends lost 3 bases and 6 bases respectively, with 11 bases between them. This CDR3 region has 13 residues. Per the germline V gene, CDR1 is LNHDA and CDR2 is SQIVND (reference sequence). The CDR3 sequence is CASSMGGAAEAFF. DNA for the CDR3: TGTGCCAGTAGTATGGGGGGGGCGGCTGAAGCTTTCTTT.

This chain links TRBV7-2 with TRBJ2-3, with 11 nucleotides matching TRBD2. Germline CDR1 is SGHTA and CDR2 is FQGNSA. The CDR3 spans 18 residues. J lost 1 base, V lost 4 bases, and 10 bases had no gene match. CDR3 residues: CASSSVLTSGDGTDTQYF. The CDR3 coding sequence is TGTGCCAGCAGCTCCGTGCTGACTAGCGGGGACGGCACAGATACGCAGTATTTT.

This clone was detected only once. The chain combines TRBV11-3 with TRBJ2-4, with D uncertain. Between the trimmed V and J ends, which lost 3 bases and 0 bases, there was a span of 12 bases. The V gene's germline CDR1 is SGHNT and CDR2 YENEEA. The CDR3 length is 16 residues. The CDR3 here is CASSFGETLAKNIQYF. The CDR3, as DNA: TGTGCCAGCAGCTTTGGAGAAACCTTAGCCAAAAACATTCAGTACTTC.

The CDR3 reads CASSEEVGRNQPQHF. CDR3 coding DNA: TGTGCCAGCAGTGAAGAAGTAGGGAGGAATCAGCCCCAGCATTTT. The V call is TRBV6-1, the J call TRBJ1-5, with unresolved D. The length of the CDR3 is 15 residues. V dropped 1 base and J dropped 4 bases, with 11 bases sitting between them. CDR1 is MNHNS and CDR2 is SASEGT in the germline V gene.

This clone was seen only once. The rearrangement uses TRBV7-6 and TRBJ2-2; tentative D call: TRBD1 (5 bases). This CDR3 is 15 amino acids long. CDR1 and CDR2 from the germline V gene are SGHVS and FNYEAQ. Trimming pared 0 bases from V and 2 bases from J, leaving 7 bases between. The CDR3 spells CASSLAGPNTGELFF. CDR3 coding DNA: TGTGCCAGCAGCTTAGCGGGGCCTAACACCGGGGAGCTGTTTTTT.

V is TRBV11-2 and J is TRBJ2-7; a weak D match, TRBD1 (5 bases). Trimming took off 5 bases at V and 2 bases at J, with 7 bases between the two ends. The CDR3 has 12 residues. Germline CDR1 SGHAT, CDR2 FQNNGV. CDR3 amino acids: CASSTGPYEQYF. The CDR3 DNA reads TGTGCCAGCAGCACAGGACCCTACGAGCAGTACTTC.

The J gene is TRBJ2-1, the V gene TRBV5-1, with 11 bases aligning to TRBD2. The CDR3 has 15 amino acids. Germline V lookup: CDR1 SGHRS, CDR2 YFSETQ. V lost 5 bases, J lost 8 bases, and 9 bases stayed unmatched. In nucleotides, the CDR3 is TGCGCCAGCAGTCACGGTAGCGGGGGGGCGGATGAGCAGTTCTTC. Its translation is CASSHGSGGADEQFF.

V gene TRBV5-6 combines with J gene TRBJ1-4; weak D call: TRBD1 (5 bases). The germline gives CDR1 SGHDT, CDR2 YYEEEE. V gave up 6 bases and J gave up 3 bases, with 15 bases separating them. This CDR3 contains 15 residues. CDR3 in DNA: TGTGCCAGCACGGACGGGGGATGGGCTAATGAAAAACTGTTTTTT. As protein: CASTDGGWANEKLFF.

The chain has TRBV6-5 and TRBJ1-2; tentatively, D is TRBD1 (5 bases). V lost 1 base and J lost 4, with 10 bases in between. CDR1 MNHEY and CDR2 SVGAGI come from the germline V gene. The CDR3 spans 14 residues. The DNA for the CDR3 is TGTGCCAGCAGTTACTGGCAGGGTGGCTATGGCTACACCTTC. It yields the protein CASSYWQGGYGYTF.

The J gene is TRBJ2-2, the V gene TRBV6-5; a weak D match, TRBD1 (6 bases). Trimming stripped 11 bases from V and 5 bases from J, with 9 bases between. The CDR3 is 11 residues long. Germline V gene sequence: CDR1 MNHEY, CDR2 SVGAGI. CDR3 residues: CAARGTGELFF. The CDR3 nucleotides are TGTGCCGCTAGGGGGACCGGGGAGCTGTTTTTT.

CDR3 nucleotide sequence: TGTGCCAGCAGTTTATCACGAGCCTCAGTGGGACAGGGGGCGGGAGAGCAGTACTTC. It translates to CASSLSRASVGQGAGEQYF. The V gene is TRBV27, the J gene TRBJ2-7; 12 bases map to TRBD1. Trimming removed 0 bases from V and 7 bases from J; junction bases left unmatched: 16. The length of the CDR3 is 19 residues. Germline CDR1 reads MNHEY; CDR2 reads SMNVEV (reference sequence).

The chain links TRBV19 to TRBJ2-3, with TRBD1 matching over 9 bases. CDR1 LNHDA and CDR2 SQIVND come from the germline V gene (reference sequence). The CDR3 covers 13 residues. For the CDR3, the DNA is TGTGCGACCGGACAGGGGATCCCAGATACGCAGTATTTT. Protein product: CATGQGIPDTQYF.

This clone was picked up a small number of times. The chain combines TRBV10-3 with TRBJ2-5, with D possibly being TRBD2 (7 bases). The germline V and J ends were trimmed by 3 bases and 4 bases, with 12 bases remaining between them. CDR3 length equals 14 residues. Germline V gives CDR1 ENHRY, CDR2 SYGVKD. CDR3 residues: CAISDAGAGETQYF. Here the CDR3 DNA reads TGTGCCATCAGTGATGCGGGGGCAGGAGAGACCCAGTACTTC.

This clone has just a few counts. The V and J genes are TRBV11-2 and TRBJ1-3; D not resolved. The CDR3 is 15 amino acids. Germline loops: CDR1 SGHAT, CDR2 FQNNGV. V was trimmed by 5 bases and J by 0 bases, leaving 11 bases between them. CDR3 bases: TGTGCCAGCAGCCGGTGGGCAGACTCTGGAAACACCATATATTTT. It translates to CASSRWADSGNTIYF. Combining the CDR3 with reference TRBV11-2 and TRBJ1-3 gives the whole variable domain EAGVAQSPRYKIIEKRQSVAFWCNPISGHATLYWYQQILGQGPKLLIQFQNNGVVDDSQLPKDRFSAERLKGVDSTLKIQPAKLEDSAVYLCASSRWADSGNTIYFGEGSWLTVV.

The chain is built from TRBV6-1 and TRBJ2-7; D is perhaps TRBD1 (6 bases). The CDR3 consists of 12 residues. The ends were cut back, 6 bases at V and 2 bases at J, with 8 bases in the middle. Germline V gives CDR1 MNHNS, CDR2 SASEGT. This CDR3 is CASSGQPYEQYV. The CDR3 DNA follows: TGTGCCAGCAGCGGACAGCCCTACGAGCAGTACGTC.

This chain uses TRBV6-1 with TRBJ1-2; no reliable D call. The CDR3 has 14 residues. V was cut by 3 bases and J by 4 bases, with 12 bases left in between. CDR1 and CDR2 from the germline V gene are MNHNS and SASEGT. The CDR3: CASSDDEESYGYTF. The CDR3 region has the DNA TGTGCCAGCAGTGATGATGAGGAAAGCTATGGCTACACCTTC.

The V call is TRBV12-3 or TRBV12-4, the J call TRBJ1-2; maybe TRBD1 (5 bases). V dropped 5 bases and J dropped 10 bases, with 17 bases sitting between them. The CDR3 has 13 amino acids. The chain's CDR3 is CASSGGTLPDYTF. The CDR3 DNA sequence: TGTGCCAGCAGTGGAGGGACGCTTCCTGACTACACCTTC.

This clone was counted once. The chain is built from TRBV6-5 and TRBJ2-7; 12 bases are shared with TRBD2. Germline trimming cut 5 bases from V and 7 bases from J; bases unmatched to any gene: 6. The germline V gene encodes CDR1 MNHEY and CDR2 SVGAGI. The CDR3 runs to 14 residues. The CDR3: CASSPLGLAGEQYV. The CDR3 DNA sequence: TGTGCCAGCAGTCCACTAGGACTAGCGGGAGAGCAGTACGTC.

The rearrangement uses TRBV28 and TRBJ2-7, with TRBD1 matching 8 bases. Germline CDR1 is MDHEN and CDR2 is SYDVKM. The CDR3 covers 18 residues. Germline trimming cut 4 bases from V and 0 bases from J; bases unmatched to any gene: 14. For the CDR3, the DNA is TGTGCCAGCAGTTCCTTTTATTTTCGGGACAGGATCTCCTACGAGCAGTACGTC. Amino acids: CASSSFYFRDRISYEQYV.